This T cell receptor (beta chain) was recorded in a study of OX40 agonist ivuxolimab in advanced cancers. Study summary: Patients received intravenous ivuxolimab every 2 weeks at 0.01 to 10 mg/kg. General observations from the study: CD4+ and CD8+ T cells in blood underwent clonal expansion by week 6 at 0.1 to 3.0 mg/kg. Antigen specificity remained undetermined for the expanded peripheral T cells.

Germline V gene data show CDR1 as SGHTA and CDR2 as FQGNSA. The CDR3 spans 12 residues. The germline V and J ends were trimmed by 5 bases and 6 bases, with 11 bases remaining between them. This clone was seen a single time. No antigen is known for it. Some clones are missing from TCRdb's copy, which holds only in-frame ones; the method was immunoSEQ multiplex PCR. The table has roughly 71,000 clones, 75% to 90% seen once. This sequence was found in an adult with an advanced solid tumor such as melanoma, head and neck, liver or kidney cancer. The input for sequencing was CD4+ or CD8+ T cells sorted from blood, taken in a trial of the OX40 agonist ivuxolimab. This chain links TRBV7-2 with TRBJ2-7, with no clear D. CDR3 loop: CASSTKKGEQYF. CDR3 DNA sequence: TGTGCCAGCAGCACGAAGAAGGGCGAGCAGTACTTC.